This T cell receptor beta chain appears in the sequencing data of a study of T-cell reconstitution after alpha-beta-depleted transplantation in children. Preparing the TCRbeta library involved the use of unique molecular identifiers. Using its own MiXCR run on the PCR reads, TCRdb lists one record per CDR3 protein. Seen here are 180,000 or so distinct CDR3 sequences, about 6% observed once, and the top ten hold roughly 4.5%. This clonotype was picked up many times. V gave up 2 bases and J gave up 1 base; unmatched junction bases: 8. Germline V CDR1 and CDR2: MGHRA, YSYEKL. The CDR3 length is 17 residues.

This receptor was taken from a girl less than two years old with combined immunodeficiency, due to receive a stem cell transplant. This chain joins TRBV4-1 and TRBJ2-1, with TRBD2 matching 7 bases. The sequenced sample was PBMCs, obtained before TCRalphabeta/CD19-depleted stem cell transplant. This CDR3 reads CASSQLAVPGSYNEQFF. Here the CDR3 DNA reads TGCGCCAGCAGCCAACTAGCGGTCCCAGGGTCCTACAATGAGCAGTTCTTC.